The rows below give T cell receptor beta chains drawn from one sample of a study of molecular identifiers for immune sequencing clone quantification. Each CDR3 protein gets one entry after TCRdb re-called the PCR reads with MiXCR. The sample yields 250,000 to 400,000 distinct CDR3 sequences, about a fifth seen once. The sample consisted of naive CD8+ T cells from blood, with Jurkat cell RNA spiked in. The receptors come from a human donor in good health. Some libraries in this study had Jurkat cell RNA spiked in. The CDR3 runs from the conserved cysteine through the conserved F or W. Each record gives: D gene, J gene, V gene, clone size, CDR3 length, CDR3 DNA, CDR3 protein. The D gene is left open where the match is weak. Clone size is not always given. Where it is, it says once, few, many or a class for expanded clones.

- TRBJ2-7 TRBV7-9 many 14 TGTGCCAGCAGCTTAGCGGGGAACACCTACGAGCAGTACTTC CASSLAGNTYEQYF
TRBD1 TRBJ1-6 TRBV20-1 many 15 TGCAGTGCTAGAGATATAGACAGGGAGGATTCACCCCTCCACTTT CSARDIDREDSPLHF
- TRBJ2-5 TRBV5-1 many 12 TGCGCCAGCAGCTTTGACCAAGAGACCCAGTACTTC CASSFDQETQYF
- TRBJ1-1 TRBV5-1 many 14 TGCGCCAGCAGCCCACCAATGGGCCAGAGCGAAGCTTTCTTT CASSPPMGQSEAFF
- TRBJ2-7 TRBV28 - 14 TGTGCCAGCAGCCACCTGGTGCAAACCTACGAGCAGTACTTC CASSHLVQTYEQYF
- TRBJ1-1 TRBV4-3 many 17 TGCGCCAGCAGCCAAGATCCGTTGGGACCGGCGCGCACTGAAGCTTTCTTT CASSQDPLGPARTEAFF
TRBD1 TRBJ1-1 TRBV6-2/TRBV6-3 many 15 TGTGCCAGCAGTTACTCGACAGGGGTTCACACTGAAGCTTTCTTT CASSYSTGVHTEAFF
- TRBJ2-7 TRBV6-6 - 17 TGTGCCAGCAGTTACTCGGGGCCCATCTCCACCCAGCGCGAGCAGTACTTC CASSYSGPISTQREQYF
- TRBJ2-6 TRBV30 - 14 TGTGCCTGGAGTCGGGCTCCTGGGGCCAACGTCCTGACTTTC CAWSRAPGANVLTF
- TRBJ2-7 TRBV9 - 13 TGTGCCAGCGGCGTAGGTCTAGGCTACGAGCAGTACTTC CASGVGLGYEQYF
- TRBJ2-1 TRBV20-1 many 13 TGCAGTGCTAGACCGTACTCCTACAATGAGCAGTTCTTC CSARPYSYNEQFF
- TRBJ2-7 TRBV7-9 many 14 TGTGCCAGCAGCTTAGCGGGAGTAGCCTACGAGCAGTACTTC CASSLAGVAYEQYF
- TRBJ2-3 TRBV27 many 14 TGTGCCAGCAGTTTTCAGGGAGGCACAGATACGCAGTATTTT CASSFQGGTDTQYF
- TRBJ1-1 TRBV4-3 many 16 TGCGCCAGCAGCCAGACCGGACAGACCCTGAACACTGAAGCTTTCTTT CASSQTGQTLNTEAFF
- TRBJ1-1 TRBV7-6 many 12 TGTGCCAGCAGCTTAGCCAGGTCTGAAGCTTTCTTT CASSLARSEAFF
TRBD2 TRBJ2-7 TRBV20-1 few 16 TGCAGTGCGCCGGGACTAGCGGGGGGGCGCTCCTACGAGCAGTACTTC CSAPGLAGGRSYEQYF
TRBD2 TRBJ2-2 TRBV27 many 16 TGTGCCAGCAGTTTTCTAGCGGGGTCCGACACCGGGGAGCTGTTTTTT CASSFLAGSDTGELFF
- TRBJ2-6 TRBV29-1 many 12 TGCAGCGCCCCGTCTGGGGCCAACGTCCTGACTTTC CSAPSGANVLTF
TRBD1 TRBJ2-3 TRBV4-3 - 17 TGCGCCAGCAGCCAAGATAGGGCGATGGCCGGGACAGGTACGCAGTATTTT CASSQDRAMAGTGTQYF
- TRBJ1-1 TRBV4-3 few 15 TGCGCCAGCAGCCCCTGGACGGGATTGAACACTGAAGCTTTCTTT CASSPWTGLNTEAFF
- TRBJ2-2 TRBV7-6 - 14 TGTGCCAGCAGCGAGGCACAGAATACCGGGGAGCTGTTTTTT CASSEAQNTGELFF
- TRBJ2-7 TRBV6-2/TRBV6-3 - 12 TGTGCCAGCAGCCGGACAGCCTACGAGCAGTACTTC CASSRTAYEQYF
- TRBJ2-7 TRBV4-3 - 17 TGCGCCAGCAGCCAAGACAACGTGGGCCTGGACGCCTACGAGCAGTACTTC CASSQDNVGLDAYEQYF
- TRBJ2-7 TRBV7-8 many 12 TGTGCCAGCAGCAAAGCGGGCAACGAGCAGTACTTC CASSKAGNEQYF
TRBD2 TRBJ2-1 TRBV7-8 many 14 TGTGCCAGCAGTTACGGGACTAGCGACAATGAGCAGTTCTTC CASSYGTSDNEQFF
- TRBJ1-4 TRBV29-1 many 13 TGCAGCGTTGTTTGGGGCATAGATGAAAAACTGTTTTTT CSVVWGIDEKLFF
TRBD1 TRBJ2-7 TRBV29-1 few 16 TGCAGCGTTGAAGAAGGGGGCGGCGGGCACTCCTACGAGCAGTACTTC CSVEEGGGGHSYEQYF
- TRBJ2-7 TRBV7-9 many 13 TGTGCCAGCAGCTTACTTCCCGCTTACGAGCAGTACTTC CASSLLPAYEQYF
- TRBJ2-7 TRBV30 - 14 TGTGCCTGGAGTGCTGTAGAGAGCACCTACGAGCAGTACTTC CAWSAVESTYEQYF
TRBD1 TRBJ2-5 TRBV7-9 - 15 TGTGCCAGCAGACCCGGGACAGGGGTCCTTGAGACCCAGTACTTC CASRPGTGVLETQYF
TRBD2 TRBJ2-1 TRBV29-1 many 14 TGCAGCGTGGAGCGGGAGGCTAACTACAATGAGCAGTTCTTC CSVEREANYNEQFF
TRBD2 TRBJ2-1 TRBV24-1 - 15 TGTGCCACCGACTTAGCGGGATCCTCCTACAATGAGCAGTTCTTC CATDLAGSSYNEQFF
- TRBJ2-7 TRBV3-1 - 16 TGTGCCAGCAGCCAGCCTGGCGGTTTAAGCTCCTACGAGCAGTACTTC CASSQPGGLSSYEQYF
TRBD1 TRBJ1-1 TRBV19 many 16 TGTGCCAGTAGTGCTGCCCCGGGACAGGGGGTTCTCGAAGCTTTCTTT CASSAAPGQGVLEAFF
- TRBJ1-3 TRBV13 few 15 TGTGCCAGCAGCTTAGGCCGGGGCCCTGGAAACACCATATATTTT CASSLGRGPGNTIYF
- TRBJ2-7 TRBV12-3/TRBV12-4 many 14 TGTGCCAGCACCGAAGGAACAAGGGTAGACGAGCAGTACTTC CASTEGTRVDEQYF
TRBD2 TRBJ2-7 TRBV5-1 few 14 TGCGCCAGCAGCTTCCTAGCGGGAGCCCACGAGCAGTACTTC CASSFLAGAHEQYF
- TRBJ2-1 TRBV4-3 many 15 TGCGCCAGCCCCTCCCCGGTCCAACCCCACAATGAGCAGTTCTTC CASPSPVQPHNEQFF
TRBD1 TRBJ1-4 TRBV9 many 15 TGTGCCAGCAGCTCCCGACAGGGCGGTAATGAAAAACTGTTTTTT CASSSRQGGNEKLFF
- TRBJ1-1 TRBV15 many 16 TGTGCCACCAGCAGAGATAGGATAGGGTTGAACACTGAAGCTTTCTTT CATSRDRIGLNTEAFF
TRBD1 TRBJ2-3 TRBV7-2 many 15 TGTGCCAGCACCAACCCCGACAGGGGCACAGATACGCAGTATTTT CASTNPDRGTDTQYF